This T cell receptor beta chain was sequenced during a study of blood T cell repertoires in COVID-19. Turning to the study itself: Donors in the United States, Italy and Spain gave samples during acute or convalescent COVID-19. The cDNA or gDNA used as material had been derived from T cells, B-cell-depleted T cells, or PBMCs.

Germline values: CDR1 MNHEY, CDR2 SVGAGI. Unmatched junction bases numbered 8, after V lost 6 bases and J lost 0 bases. This CDR3 comprises 15 residues. Original analysis: Amplification with reference gene primers provided the estimates of nucleated cell counts. The table came from immunoSEQ multiplex PCR; TCRdb's copy has only in-frame clones and leaves some out. That table is the source of V, J and clone size, and D and trimming were worked out from the DNA. The table shows 70,000 to 100,000 clones, with 84% occurring only once. The chain uses TRBV6-5 and TRBJ2-7; 7 bases map to TRBD1. The source of this sequence is a human donor in a cohort sampled during active COVID-19. What was sequenced was peripheral blood. Here the CDR3 reads CASRGGQVGSYEQYF. CDR3 sequence (DNA): TGTGCCAGCAGAGGTGGACAGGTGGGCTCCTACGAGCAGTACTTC.